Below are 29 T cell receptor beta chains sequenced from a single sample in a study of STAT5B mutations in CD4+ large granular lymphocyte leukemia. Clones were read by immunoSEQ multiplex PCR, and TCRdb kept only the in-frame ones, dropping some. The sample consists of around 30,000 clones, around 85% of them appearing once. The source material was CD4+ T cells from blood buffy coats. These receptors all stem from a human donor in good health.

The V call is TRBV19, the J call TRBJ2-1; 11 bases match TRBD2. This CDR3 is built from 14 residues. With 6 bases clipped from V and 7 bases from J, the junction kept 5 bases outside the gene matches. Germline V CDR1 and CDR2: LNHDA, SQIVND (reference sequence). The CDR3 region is CASRGLAALNEQFF. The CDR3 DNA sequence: TGTGCCAGTAGGGGACTAGCGGCCCTGAATGAGCAGTTCTTC.

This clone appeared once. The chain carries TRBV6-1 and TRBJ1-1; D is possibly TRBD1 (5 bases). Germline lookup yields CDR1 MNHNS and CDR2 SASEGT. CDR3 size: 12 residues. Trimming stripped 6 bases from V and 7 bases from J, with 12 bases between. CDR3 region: CASRRQGLEAFF. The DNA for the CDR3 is TGTGCCAGCAGGAGGCAGGGCCTTGAAGCTTTCTTT.

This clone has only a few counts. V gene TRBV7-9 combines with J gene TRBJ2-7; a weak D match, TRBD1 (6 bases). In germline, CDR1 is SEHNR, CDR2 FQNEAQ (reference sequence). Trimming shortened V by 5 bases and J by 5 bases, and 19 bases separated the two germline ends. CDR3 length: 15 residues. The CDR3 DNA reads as TGTGCCAGCAGCGCCCGACAGGCCCTTATCGACGAGCAGTACTTC. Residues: CASSARQALIDEQYF. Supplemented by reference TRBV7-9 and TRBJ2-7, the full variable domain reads DTGVSQNPRHKITKRGQNVTFRCDPISEHNRLYWYRQTLGQGPEFLTYFQNEAQLEKSRLLSDRFSAERPKGSFSTLEIQRTEQGDSAMYLCASSARQALIDEQYFGPGTRLTVT.

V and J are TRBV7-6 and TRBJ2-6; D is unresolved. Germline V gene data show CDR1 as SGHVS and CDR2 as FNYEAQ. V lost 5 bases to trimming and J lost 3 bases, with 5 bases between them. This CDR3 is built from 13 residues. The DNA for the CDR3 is TGTGCCAGCAGCGGTAATGGGGCCAACGTCCTGACTTTC. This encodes CASSGNGANVLTF.

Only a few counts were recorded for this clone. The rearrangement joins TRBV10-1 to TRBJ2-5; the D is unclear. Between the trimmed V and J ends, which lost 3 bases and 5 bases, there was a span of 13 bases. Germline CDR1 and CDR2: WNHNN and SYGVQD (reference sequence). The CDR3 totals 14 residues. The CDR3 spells CASSDAGRGETQYF. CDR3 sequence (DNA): TGCGCCAGCAGTGACGCTGGACGTGGCGAGACCCAGTACTTC.

The CDR3 DNA reads TGTGCCAGCAGCCAGCGGGATACGCAGTATTTT. Translated: CASSQRDTQYF. V usage is TRBV5-6 and J usage is TRBJ2-3; perhaps TRBD2 as D (5 bases). V was clipped by 4 bases and J by 6 bases, with 6 bases between them. The CDR3 has 11 residues. Germline CDR1 reads SGHDT; CDR2 reads YYEEEE. The full variable domain, its missing parts supplied by reference TRBV5-6 and TRBJ2-3, is DAGVTQSPTHLIKTRGQQVTLRCSPKSGHDTVSWYQQALGQGPQFIFQYYEEEERQRGNFPDRFSGHQFPNYSSELNVNALLLGDSALYLCASSQRDTQYFGPGTRLTVL.

The CDR3 DNA follows: TGCGCCAGCAGCCAAGACCTCGGGACTAGCCCTAATCCTTACAATGAGCAGTTCTTC. It yields the protein CASSQDLGTSPNPYNEQFF. The gene calls are TRBV4-3 and TRBJ2-1; 9 bases fit TRBD2. This CDR3 spans 19 amino acids. V lost 0 bases and J lost 4; bases outside the gene matches: 13. Germline V gives CDR1 LGHNA, CDR2 YSLEER.

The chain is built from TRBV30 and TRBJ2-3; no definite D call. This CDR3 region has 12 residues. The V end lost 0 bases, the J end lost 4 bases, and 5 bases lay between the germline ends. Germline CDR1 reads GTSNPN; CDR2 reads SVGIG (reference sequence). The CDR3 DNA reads TGTGCCTGGAGTGTCTCCGCAGATACGCAGTATTTT. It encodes CAWSVSADTQYF.

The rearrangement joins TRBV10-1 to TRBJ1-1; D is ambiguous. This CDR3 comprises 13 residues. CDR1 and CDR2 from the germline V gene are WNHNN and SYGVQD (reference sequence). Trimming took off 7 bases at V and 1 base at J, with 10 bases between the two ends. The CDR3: CASTDDKNTEAFF. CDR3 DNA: TGCGCCAGCACCGACGACAAGAACACTGAAGCTTTCTTT.

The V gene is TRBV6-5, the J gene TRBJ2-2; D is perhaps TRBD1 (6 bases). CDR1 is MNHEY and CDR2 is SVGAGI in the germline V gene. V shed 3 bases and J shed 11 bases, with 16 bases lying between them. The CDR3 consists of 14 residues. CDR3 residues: CASSYSKTGFELFF. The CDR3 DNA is TGTGCCAGCAGTTATTCGAAGACAGGCTTTGAGCTGTTTTTT.

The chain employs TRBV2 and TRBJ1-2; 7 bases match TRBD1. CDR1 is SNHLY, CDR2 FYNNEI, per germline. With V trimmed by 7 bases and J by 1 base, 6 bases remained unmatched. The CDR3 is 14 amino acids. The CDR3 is CASTLQGGNYGYTF. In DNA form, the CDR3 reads TGTGCCAGCACCCTGCAGGGGGGTAACTATGGCTACACCTTC. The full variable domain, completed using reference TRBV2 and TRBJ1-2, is EPEVTQTPSHQVTQMGQEVILRCVPISNHLYFYWYRQILGQKVEFLVSFYNNEISEKSEIFDDQFSVERPDGSNFTLKIRSTKLEDSAMYFCASTLQGGNYGYTFGSGTRLTVV.

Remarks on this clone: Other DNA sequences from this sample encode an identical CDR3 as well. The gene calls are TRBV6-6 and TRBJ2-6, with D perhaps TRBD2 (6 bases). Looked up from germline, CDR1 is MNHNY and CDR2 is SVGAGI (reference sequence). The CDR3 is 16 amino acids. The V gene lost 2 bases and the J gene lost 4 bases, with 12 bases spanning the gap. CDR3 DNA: TGTGCCAGCAGTTACAGGCGGGGTACCGGGGCCAACGTCCTGACTTTC. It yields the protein CASSYRRGTGANVLTF.

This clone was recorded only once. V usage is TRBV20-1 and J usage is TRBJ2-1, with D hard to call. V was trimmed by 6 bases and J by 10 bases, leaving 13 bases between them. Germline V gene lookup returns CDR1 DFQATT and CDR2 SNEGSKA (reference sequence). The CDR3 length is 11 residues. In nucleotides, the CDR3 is TGCAGTGCCAGTTCCGTCGACGAGCAGTTCTTC. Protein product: CSASSVDEQFF.

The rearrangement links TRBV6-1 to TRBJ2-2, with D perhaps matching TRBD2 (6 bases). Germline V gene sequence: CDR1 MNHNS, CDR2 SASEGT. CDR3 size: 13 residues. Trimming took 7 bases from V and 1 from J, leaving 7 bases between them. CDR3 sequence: CASTSENTGELFF. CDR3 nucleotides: TGTGCCAGCACTAGCGAGAACACCGGGGAGCTGTTTTTT.

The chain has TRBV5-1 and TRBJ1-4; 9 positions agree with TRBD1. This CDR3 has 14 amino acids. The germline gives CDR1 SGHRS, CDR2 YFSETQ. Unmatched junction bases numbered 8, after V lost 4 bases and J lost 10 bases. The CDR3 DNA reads TGCGCCAGCAGCAACACAGGGGGCGACGGAAAACTGTTTTTT. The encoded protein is CASSNTGGDGKLFF. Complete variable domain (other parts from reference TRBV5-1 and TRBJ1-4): KAGVTQTPRYLIKTRGQQVTLSCSPISGHRSVSWYQQTPGQGLQFLFEYFSETQRNKGNFPGRFSGRQFSNSRSEMNVSTLELGDSALYLCASSNTGGDGKLFFGSGTQLSVL.

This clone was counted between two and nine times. The CDR3 spells CASSRTGLEQYF. CDR3 coding DNA: TGTGCCAGCAGCCGAACAGGGCTCGAGCAGTACTTC. V usage is TRBV5-8 and J usage is TRBJ2-7; D may be TRBD1 (6 bases). The CDR3 is made up of 12 amino acids. Germline V gene lookup returns CDR1 SGHTS and CDR2 YDEGEE. Trimming pared 4 bases from V and 6 bases from J, leaving 11 bases between.

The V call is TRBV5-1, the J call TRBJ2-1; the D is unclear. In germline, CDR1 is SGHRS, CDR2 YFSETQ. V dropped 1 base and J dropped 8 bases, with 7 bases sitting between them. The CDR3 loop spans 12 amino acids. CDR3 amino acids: CASSLFSDEQFF. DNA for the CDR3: TGCGCCAGCAGCTTGTTCTCGGATGAGCAGTTCTTC.

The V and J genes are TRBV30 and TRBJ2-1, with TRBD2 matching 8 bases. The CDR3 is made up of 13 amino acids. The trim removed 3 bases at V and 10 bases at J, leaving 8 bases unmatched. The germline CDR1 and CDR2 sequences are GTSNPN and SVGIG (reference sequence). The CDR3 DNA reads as TGTGCCTGGAGGCCAGGAGCGGGAGTCGAGCAGTTCTTC. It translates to CAWRPGAGVEQFF.

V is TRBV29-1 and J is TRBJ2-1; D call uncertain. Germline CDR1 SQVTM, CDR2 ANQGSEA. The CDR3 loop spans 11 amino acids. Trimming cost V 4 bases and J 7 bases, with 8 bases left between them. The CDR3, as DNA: TGCAGCGTTGCCCCCACGAATGAGCAGTTCTTC. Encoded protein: CSVAPTNEQFF.

CDR3 sequence: CASRSLGGRGLDYGYTF. Written as DNA, the CDR3 is TGTGCCAGCCGAAGTTTGGGGGGCAGGGGGCTTGACTATGGCTACACCTTC. The V call is TRBV28, the J call TRBJ1-2, with TRBD1 matching over 8 bases. The CDR3 is 17 amino acids. J gave up 3 bases and V 8 bases, and 17 bases lay outside the gene matches. Looked up from germline, CDR1 is MDHEN and CDR2 is SYDVKM.

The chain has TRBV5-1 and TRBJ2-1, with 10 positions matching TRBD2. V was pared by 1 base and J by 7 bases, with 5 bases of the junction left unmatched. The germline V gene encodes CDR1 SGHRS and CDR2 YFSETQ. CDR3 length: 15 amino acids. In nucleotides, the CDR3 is TGCGCCAGCAGCTTGAGCGGGAGGGCCGAGAATGAGCAGTTCTTC. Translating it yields CASSLSGRAENEQFF.

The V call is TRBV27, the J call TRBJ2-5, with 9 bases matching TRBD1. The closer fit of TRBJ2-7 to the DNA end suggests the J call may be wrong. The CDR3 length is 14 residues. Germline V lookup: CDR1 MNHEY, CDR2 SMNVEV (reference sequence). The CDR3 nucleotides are TGTGCCAGCAGTTTAATACAGGGGGCGGACGAGCAGTACTTC. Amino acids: CASSLIQGADEQYF.

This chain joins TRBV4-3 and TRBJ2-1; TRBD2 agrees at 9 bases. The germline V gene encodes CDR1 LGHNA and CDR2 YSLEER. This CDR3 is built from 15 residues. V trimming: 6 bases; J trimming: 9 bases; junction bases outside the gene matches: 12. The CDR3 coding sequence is TGCGCCAGCAGAAAAGAGCCAGCGGGAGGACTTGAGCAGTTCTTC. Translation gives CASRKEPAGGLEQFF.

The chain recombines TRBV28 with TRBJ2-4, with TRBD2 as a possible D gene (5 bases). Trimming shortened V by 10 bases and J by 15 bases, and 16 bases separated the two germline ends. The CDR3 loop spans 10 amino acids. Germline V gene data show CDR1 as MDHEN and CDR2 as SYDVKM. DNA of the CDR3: TGTGCCACCGAGAGGGTCGGATTGTACTTC. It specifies CATERVGLYF.

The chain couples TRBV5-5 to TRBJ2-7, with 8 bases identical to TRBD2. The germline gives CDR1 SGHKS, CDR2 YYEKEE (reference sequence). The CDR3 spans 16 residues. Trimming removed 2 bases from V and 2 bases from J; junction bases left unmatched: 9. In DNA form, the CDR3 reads TGTGCCAGCAGCTTCGGTACTAGCGGCTATGCCTACGAGCAGTACTTC. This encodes CASSFGTSGYAYEQYF.

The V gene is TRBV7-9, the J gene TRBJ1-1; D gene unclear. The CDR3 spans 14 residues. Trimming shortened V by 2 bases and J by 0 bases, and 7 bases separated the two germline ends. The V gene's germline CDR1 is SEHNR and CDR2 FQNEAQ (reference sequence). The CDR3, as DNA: TGTGCCAGCAGCTTACCCACAGTGAACACTGAAGCTTTCTTT. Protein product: CASSLPTVNTEAFF.

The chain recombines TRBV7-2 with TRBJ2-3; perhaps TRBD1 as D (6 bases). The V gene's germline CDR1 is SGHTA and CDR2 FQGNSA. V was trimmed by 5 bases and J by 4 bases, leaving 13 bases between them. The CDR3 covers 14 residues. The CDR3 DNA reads TGTGCCAGCAGCGGGAAAGCAGGGGCAGATACGCAGTATTTT. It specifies CASSGKAGADTQYF. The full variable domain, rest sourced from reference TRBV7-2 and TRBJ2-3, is GAGVSQSPSNKVTEKGKDVELRCDPISGHTALYWYRQSLGQGLEFLIYFQGNSAPDKSGLPSDRFSAERTGGSVSTLTIQRTQQEDSAVYLCASSGKAGADTQYFGPGTRLTVL.

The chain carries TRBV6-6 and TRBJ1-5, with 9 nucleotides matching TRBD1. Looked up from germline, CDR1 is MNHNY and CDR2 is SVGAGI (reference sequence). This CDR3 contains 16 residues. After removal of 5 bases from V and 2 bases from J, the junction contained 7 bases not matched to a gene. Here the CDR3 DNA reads TGTGCCAGCAGTCCCAACAGGGGGCCGGGCAATCAGCCCCAGCATTTT. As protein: CASSPNRGPGNQPQHF.

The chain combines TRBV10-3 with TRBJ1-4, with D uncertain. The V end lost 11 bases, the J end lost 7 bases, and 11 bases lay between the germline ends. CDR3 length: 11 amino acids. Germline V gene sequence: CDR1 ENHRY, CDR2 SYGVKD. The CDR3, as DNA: TGTGCCCCGGACTGGTGTGAAAAACTGTTTTTT. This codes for CAPDWCEKLFF.